Below, 2 T cell receptor beta chains from the same sample are listed, as sequenced in a study of cytomegalovirus exposure and HLA in healthy donors. PCR employed 60 Vbeta and 13 Jbeta primers. Sequencing used immunoSEQ multiplex PCR; TCRdb keeps in-frame clones, though not all of them. The sample lists around 200,000 clones, roughly 80% occurring once. Source material: PBMCs. The receptors shown here come from a man aged 40-49 years in good health and CMV-seropositive.

The gene calls are TRBV6-1 and TRBJ2-5, with 9 bases identical to TRBD1. This CDR3 has 15 amino acids. Germline CDR1 and CDR2: MNHNS and SASEGT. V gave up 3 bases and J gave up 7 bases; unmatched junction bases: 9. The CDR3 here is CASSEGTTGGPTQYF. CDR3 DNA: TGTGCCAGCAGTGAGGGGACCACAGGGGGCCCGACCCAGTACTTC.

Details on this clone: Additional DNA sequences in this sample encode the identical CDR3. This chain uses TRBV27 with TRBJ1-3; no reliable D call. This CDR3 comprises 14 residues. Trimming pared 3 bases from V and 0 bases from J, leaving 6 bases between. Germline CDR1 MNHEY, CDR2 SMNVEV (reference sequence). The chain's CDR3 is CASSLRGSGNTIYF. CDR3 DNA sequence: TGTGCCAGCAGTTTGAGAGGCTCTGGAAACACCATATATTTT.